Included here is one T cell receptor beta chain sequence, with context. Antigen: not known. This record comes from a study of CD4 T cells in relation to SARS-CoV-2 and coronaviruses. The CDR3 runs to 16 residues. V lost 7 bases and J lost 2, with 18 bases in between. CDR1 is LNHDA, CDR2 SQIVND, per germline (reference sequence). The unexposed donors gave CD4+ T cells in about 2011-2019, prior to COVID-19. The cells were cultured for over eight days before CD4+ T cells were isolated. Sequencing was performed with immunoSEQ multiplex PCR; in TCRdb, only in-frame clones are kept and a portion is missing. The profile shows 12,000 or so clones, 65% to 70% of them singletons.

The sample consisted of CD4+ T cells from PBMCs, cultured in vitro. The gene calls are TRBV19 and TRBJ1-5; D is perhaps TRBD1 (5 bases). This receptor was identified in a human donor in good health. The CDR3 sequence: CASTYSGVGGNQPQHF. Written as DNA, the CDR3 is TGTGCCAGTACCTACTCGGGGGTAGGAGGCAATCAGCCCCAGCATTTT.